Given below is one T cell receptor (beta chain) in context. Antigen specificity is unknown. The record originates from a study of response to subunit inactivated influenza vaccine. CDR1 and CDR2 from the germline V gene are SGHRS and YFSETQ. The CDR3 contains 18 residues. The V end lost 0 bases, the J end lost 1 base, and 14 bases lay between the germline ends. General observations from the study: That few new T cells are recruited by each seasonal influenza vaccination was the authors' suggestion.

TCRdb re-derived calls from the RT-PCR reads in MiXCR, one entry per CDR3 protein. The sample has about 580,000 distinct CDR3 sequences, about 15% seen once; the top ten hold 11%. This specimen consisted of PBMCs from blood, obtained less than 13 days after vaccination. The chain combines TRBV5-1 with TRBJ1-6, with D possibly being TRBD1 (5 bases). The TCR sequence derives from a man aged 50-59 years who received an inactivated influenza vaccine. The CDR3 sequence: CASSLAGTSRSYNSPLHF. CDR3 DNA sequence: TGCGCCAGCAGCTTGGCGGGGACTTCTAGGTCCTATAATTCACCCCTCCACTTT.